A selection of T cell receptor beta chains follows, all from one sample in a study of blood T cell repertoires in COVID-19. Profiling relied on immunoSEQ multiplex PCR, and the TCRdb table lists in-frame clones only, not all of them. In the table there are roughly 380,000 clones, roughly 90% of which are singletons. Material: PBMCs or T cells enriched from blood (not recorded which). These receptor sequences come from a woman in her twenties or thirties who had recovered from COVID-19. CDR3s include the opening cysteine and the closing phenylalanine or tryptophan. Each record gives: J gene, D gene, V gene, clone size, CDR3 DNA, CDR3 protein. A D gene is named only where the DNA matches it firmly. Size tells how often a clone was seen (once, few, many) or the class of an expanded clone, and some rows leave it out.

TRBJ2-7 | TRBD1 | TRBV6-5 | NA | TGTGCCAGCAGTTACAACCGGGACAGGGCCTACGAGCAGTACTTC | CASSYNRDRAYEQYF
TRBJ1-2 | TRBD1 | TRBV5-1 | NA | TGCGCCAGCAGCCCCAGAGGGACAGGGATCGGAAACGGGTCTAACTATGGCTACACCTTC | CASSPRGTGIGNGSNYGYTF
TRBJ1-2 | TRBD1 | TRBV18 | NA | TGTGCCAGCTCACCCGGGACAGTTAACTATGGCTACACCTTC | CASSPGTVNYGYTF
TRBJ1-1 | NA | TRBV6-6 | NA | TGTGCCAGCAACGAACAGGGAGTCACTGAAGCTTTCTTT | CASNEQGVTEAFF
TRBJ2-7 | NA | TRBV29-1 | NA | TGCAGCGTTGAGGCACCAGGATACGAGCAGTACTTC | CSVEAPGYEQYF
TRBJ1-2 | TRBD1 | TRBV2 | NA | TGTGCCAGCAGTGAAGTTCCCGGGACAGGGTCTCATGGCTACACCTTC | CASSEVPGTGSHGYTF
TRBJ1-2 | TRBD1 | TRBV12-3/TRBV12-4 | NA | TGTGCCAGCAGGTACGACAGGGGCTATGGCTACACCTTC | CASRYDRGYGYTF
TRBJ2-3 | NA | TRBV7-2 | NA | TGTGCCAGCAGGTTTAACACAGATACGCAGTATTTT | CASRFNTDTQYF
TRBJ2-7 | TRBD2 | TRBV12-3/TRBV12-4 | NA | TGTGCCAGCAGTTTGCTAGCGGGCTACGAGCAGTACTTC | CASSLLAGYEQYF
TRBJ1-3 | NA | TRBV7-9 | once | TGTGCCAGCAGCTTTGGTTTTATGAGCTCTGGAAACACCATATATTTT | CASSFGFMSSGNTIYF
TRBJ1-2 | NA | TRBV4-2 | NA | TGTGCCAGCAGCCAAGATCTCAGTGAGGGGGTTCGTGGCTACACCTTC | CASSQDLSEGVRGYTF
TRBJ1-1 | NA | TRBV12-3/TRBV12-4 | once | TGTGCCAGCAGTTTTCAGGAGAACACTGAAGCTTTCTTT | CASSFQENTEAFF
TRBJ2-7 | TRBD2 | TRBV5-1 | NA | TGCGCCAGCAGCTCTAAAGGTCTAGCGGGGGACTTCTACGAGCAGTACTTC | CASSSKGLAGDFYEQYF
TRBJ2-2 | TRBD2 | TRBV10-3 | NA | TGTGCCATCAGTCGGACTAGCGATGGCGGGGAGCTGTTTTTT | CAISRTSDGGELFF
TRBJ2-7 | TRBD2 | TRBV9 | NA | TGTGCCAGCAGCGTGGGAGTGGGGGGGATCCACGAGCAGTACTTC | CASSVGVGGIHEQYF
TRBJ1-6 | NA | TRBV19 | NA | TGTGCCAGTAGTATTTTTCATACACCCTATTCACCCCTCCACTTT | CASSIFHTPYSPLHF
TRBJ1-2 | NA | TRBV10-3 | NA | TGTGCCATCAGTGAGGAGGGTCGCTATGGCTACACCTTC | CAISEEGRYGYTF
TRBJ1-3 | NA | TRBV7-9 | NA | TGTGCCAGCAGCCACGGCTCTGGAAACACCATATATTTT | CASSHGSGNTIYF
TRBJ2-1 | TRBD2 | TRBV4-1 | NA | TGCGCCAGCAGCGCCCGCCCCCTGCGTGGACTAGCGGATTACAATGAGCAGTTCTTC | CASSARPLRGLADYNEQFF
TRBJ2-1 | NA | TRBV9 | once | TGTGCCAGCAGCGTAGGGACGGGTAGAGGGTTTGAGCAGTTCTTC | CASSVGTGRGFEQFF
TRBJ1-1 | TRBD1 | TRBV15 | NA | TGTGCCACCCGGACAGGGGGGGAAGTCACTGAAGCTTTCTTT | CATRTGGEVTEAFF
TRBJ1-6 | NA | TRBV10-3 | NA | TGTGCCAGCAGGGTAAACTTTAATTCACCCCTCCACTTT | CASRVNFNSPLHF
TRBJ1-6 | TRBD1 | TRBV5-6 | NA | TGTGCCAGCAGCATTCGGCAGGGGGCTTATAATTCACCCCTCCACTTT | CASSIRQGAYNSPLHF
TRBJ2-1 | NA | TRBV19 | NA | TGTGCCAGTAGTCCCTCGGAGGGCCGGGGTGAGCAGTTCTTC | CASSPSEGRGEQFF
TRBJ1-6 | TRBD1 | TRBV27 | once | TGTGCCAGCACCTTCTCCGGGACAGGGGGCTCACCCCTCCACTTT | CASTFSGTGGSPLHF
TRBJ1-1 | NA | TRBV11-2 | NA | TGTGCCAGCAGCCCAGGGGCAACCTCGACTGAAGCTTTCTTT | CASSPGATSTEAFF
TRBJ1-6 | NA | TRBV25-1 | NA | TGTGCCAGCTCCAATCGGGCAGGGTCTTCACCCCTCCACTTT | CASSNRAGSSPLHF
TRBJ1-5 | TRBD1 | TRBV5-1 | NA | TGCGCCAGCAGCGCCGGGACAGGGACAAATCAGCCCCAGCATTTT | CASSAGTGTNQPQHF
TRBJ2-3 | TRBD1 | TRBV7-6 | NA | TGTGCCAGCAGCTTAGGTACAGGGGGCTCAAATACGCAGTATTTT | CASSLGTGGSNTQYF
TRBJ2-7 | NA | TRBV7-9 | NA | TGTGCCAGCAGCCCACCGGGACAAGCCTACGAGCAGTACTTC | CASSPPGQAYEQYF
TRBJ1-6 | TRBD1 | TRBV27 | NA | TGTGCCAGCAGTTTACCCCCGACAGGGAGTAATTCACCCCTCCACTTT | CASSLPPTGSNSPLHF
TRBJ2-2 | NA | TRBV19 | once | TGTGCCAGTAGTGTGGACAGTTACACCGGGGAGCTGTTTTTT | CASSVDSYTGELFF
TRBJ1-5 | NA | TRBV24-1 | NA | TGTGCCACCAGTGATGGGGACAACAATCAGCCCCAGCATTTT | CATSDGDNNQPQHF
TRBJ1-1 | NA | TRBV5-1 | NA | TGCGCCAGCACCCCCCTAGGAACAGGGAACACTGAAGCTTTCTTT | CASTPLGTGNTEAFF
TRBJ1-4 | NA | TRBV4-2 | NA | TGTGCCAGCAGCCAGGGCGTGAGTGAAAAACTGTTTTTT | CASSQGVSEKLFF
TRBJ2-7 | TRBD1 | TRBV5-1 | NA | TGCGCCAGCAGCCTCACGACCGGGACAGTACTCTACGAGCAGTACTTC | CASSLTTGTVLYEQYF
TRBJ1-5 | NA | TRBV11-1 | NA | TGTGCCAGCAGCCCGGGGGGGGCCTATAGCAATCAGCCCCAGCATTTT | CASSPGGAYSNQPQHF
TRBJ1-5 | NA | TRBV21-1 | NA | TGTGCCAGCAGCAGCTACTCCAGGGCCCAGCATTTT | CASSSYSRAQHF
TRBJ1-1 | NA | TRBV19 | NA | TGTGCCAGTAGTATCCTGGAGCGGAACACTGAAGCTTTCTTT | CASSILERNTEAFF
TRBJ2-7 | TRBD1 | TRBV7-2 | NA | TGTGCCAGCAGCTATACAGGGGGCCCCTACGAGCAGTACTTC | CASSYTGGPYEQYF
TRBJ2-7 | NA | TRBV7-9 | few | TGTGCCAGCAGCTTAGACGAGACCTACGAGCAGTACTTC | CASSLDETYEQYF
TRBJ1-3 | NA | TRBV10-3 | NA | TGTGCCATCAGTGAGTCGAGACTGCTCTCTGGAAACACCATATATTTT | CAISESRLLSGNTIYF
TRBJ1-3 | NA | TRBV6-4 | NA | TGTGCCAGCAGTGACGGGAGGGGGGGCTCTGGAAACACCATATATTTT | CASSDGRGGSGNTIYF
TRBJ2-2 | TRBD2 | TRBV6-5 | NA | TGTGCCAGCCGTCTAGCGGTGAACACCGGGGAGCTGTTTTTT | CASRLAVNTGELFF
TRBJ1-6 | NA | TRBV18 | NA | TGTGCCAGCTCACCAGACAGGTCTAATTCACCCCTCCACTTT | CASSPDRSNSPLHF
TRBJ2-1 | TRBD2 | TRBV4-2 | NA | TGTGCCAGCAGCCACTCCCCCGTGTCGCGGGGGGCGAGTGGGTACAATGAGCAGTTCTTC | CASSHSPVSRGASGYNEQFF
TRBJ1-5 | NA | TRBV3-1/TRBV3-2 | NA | TGTGCCAGCAGCCTTAATGTAGGCAATCAGCCCCAGCATTTT | CASSLNVGNQPQHF
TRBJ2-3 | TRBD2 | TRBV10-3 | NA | TGTGCCATCAGGGGGTCTAGCGGGAGGATCGGCACAGATACGCAGTATTTT | CAIRGSSGRIGTDTQYF
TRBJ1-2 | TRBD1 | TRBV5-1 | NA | TGCGCCAGCAGAGGACAGGGCGAGTTGTATGGCTACACCTTC | CASRGQGELYGYTF
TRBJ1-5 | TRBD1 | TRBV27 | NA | TGTGCCAGCAGTTCAACTCGACAGGGGTACGGCAATCAGCCCCAGCATTTT | CASSSTRQGYGNQPQHF
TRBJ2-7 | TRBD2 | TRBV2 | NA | TGTGCCAGCAGGAGAGGGAGCGGGAGGGCTAGGGCCTACGAGCAGTACTTC | CASRRGSGRARAYEQYF
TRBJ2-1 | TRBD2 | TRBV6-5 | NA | TGTGCCATCGGGACTAGCGGGAGGAATGAGCAGTTCTTC | CAIGTSGRNEQFF
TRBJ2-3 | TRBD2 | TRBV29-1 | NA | TGCAGCGTTTCCCTAGCGGGAGGGCCCACAGATACGCAGTATTTT | CSVSLAGGPTDTQYF
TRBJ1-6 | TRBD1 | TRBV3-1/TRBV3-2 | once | TGTGCCAGCAGCCATGGGACAGACAGCTTTTCACCCCTCCACTTT | CASSHGTDSFSPLHF